This T cell receptor (beta chain) originates from a study of T cell repertoires in cytomegalovirus infection. Findings of the study overall: The study found HLA-C-restricted CMV-specific TCR beta clonotypes dominating the ex vivo response.

To note about this clonotype: As yet, its antigen is unknown.

TCRdb used MiXCR to reprocess the reads, holding one entry per CDR3 protein. The table shows fewer than 900,000 distinct CDR3 sequences, with around 29% occurring only once. Trimming at V came to 0 bases and at J to 3 bases, leaving 1 base not matched to a gene. Germline-derived CDR1 and CDR2 are MNHEY and SVGEGT. This CDR3 region has 14 residues. V and J are TRBV6-2 or TRBV6-3 and TRBJ2-7; 8 bases map to TRBD1. The clonotype originates from a human donor in good health (CMV status not recorded). Some clones in this sample may be carry-over from other donors' samples. The source material was cultured CD8+ T cells from PBMCs, sampled from culture after CMV antigen stimulation. Here the CDR3 DNA reads TGTGCCAGCAGTTACTCGGACAGGGACTACGAGCAGTACGTC. It specifies CASSYSDRDYEQYV.